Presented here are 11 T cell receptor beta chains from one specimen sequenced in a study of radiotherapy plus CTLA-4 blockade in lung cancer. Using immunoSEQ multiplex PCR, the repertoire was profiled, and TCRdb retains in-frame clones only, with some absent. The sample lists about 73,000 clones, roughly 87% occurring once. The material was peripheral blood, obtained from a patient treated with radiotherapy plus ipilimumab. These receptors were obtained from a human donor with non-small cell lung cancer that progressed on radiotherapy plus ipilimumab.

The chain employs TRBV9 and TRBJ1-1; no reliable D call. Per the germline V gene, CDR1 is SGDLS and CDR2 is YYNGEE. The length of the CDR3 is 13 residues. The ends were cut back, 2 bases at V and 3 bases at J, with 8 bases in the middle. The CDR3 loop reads CASSVELDTEAFF. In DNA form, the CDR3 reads TGTGCCAGCAGCGTGGAGTTAGACACTGAAGCTTTCTTT.

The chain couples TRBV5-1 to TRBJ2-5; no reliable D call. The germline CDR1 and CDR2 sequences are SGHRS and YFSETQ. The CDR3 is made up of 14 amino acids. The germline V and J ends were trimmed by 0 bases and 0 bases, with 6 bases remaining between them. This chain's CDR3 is CASSLDRNQETQYF. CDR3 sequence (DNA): TGCGCCAGCAGCTTGGACAGAAACCAAGAGACCCAGTACTTC.

The CDR3 protein is CASSPGLGSQPQHF. The CDR3 nucleotides read TGTGCCAGCTCACCAGGGCTTGGGAGTCAGCCCCAGCATTTT. This chain links TRBV18 with TRBJ1-5; D is unresolved. The germline V gene has CDR1 KGHSH and CDR2 LQKENI. This CDR3 region has 14 residues. V lost 2 bases and J 6 bases, leaving 11 bases between the germline ends.

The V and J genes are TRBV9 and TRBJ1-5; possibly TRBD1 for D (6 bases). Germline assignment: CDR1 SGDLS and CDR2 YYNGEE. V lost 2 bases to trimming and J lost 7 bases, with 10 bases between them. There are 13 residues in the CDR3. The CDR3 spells CASSVTGSQPQHF. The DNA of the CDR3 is TGTGCCAGCAGCGTCACAGGGAGCCAGCCCCAGCATTTT.

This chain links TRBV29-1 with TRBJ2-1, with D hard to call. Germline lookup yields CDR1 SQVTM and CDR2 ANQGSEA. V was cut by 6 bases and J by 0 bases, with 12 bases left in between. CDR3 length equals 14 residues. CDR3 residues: CSVMTTNSYNEQFF. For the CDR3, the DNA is TGCAGCGTCATGACCACTAACTCCTACAATGAGCAGTTCTTC.

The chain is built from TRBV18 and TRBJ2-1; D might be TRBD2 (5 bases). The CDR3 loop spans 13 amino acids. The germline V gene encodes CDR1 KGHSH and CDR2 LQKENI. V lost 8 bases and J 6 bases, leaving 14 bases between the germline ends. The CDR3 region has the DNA TGTGCCAGCGCAGCCTCGGGGAGCAATGAGCAGTTCTTC. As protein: CASAASGSNEQFF.

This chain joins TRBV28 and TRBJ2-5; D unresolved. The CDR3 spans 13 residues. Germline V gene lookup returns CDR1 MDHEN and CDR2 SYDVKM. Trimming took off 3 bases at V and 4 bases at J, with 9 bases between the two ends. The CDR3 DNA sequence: TGTGCCAGCAGTTTTCTAGGGATAGAGACCCAGTACTTC. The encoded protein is CASSFLGIETQYF.

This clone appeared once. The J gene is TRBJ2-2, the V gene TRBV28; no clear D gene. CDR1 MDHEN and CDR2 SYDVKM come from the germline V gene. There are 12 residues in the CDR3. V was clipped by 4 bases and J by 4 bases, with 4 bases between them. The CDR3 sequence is CASSSITGELFF. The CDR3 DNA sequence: TGTGCCAGCAGTTCAATCACCGGGGAGCTGTTTTTT.

The CDR3 is CASSSPGGRPEAFF. CDR3 bases: TGTGCCAGCAGTTCCCCAGGGGGACGGCCTGAAGCTTTCTTT. The gene calls are TRBV6-6 and TRBJ1-1; 7 nucleotides align to TRBD1. The germline V gene has CDR1 MNHNY and CDR2 SVGAGI (reference sequence). This CDR3 contains 14 residues. Trimming removed 4 bases from V and 6 bases from J; junction bases left unmatched: 8.

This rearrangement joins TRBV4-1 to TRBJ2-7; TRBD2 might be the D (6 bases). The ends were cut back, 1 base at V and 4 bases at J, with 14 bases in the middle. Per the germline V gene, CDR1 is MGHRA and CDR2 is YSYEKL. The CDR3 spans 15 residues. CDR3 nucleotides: TGCGCCAGCAGCCAAGTAATAACGGGGGTTTACGAGCAGTACTTC. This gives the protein CASSQVITGVYEQYF.

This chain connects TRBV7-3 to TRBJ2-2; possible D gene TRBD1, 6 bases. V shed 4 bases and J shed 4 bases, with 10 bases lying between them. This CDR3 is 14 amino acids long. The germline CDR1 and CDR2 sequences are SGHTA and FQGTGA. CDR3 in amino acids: CASSSQTGTGELFF. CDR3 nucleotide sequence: TGTGCCAGCAGCTCTCAGACAGGCACCGGGGAGCTGTTTTTT.